These 32 T cell receptor beta chains were all obtained from the same sample, sequenced in a study of human T cells and chemical hapten exposure. Regarding time point: patch test 2, 6 weeks after DPC sensitization. This sample's treatment: therapeutic diphenylcyclopropenone sensitization with weekly scalp DPC. Via MiXCR, TCRdb re-called the RACE reads, giving one row per CDR3 protein. This table has roughly 50,000 distinct CDR3 sequences, about 10% appearing once. Sequencing was performed on whole blood, taken in connection with sensitization to the hapten diphenylcyclopropenone (DPC). These receptors were taken from a woman aged 50 to 60 with alopecia areata. Some clones in this sample may be carry-over from other donors' samples.

This clonotype was detected ten times or more. The rearrangement links TRBV6-4 to TRBJ1-5; weak D call: TRBD1 (5 bases). The CDR3 has 12 amino acids. The germline gives CDR1 MRHNA, CDR2 SNTAGT. Trimming stripped 5 bases from V and 9 bases from J, with 11 bases between. The CDR3 loop reads CASSLGRGPQHF. Here the CDR3 DNA reads TGTGCCAGCAGTTTGGGACGGGGGCCCCAGCATTTT.

A few counts support this clonotype. V is TRBV19 and J is TRBJ2-5, with a possible D match to TRBD2 (6 bases). The CDR3 runs 13 residues. Germline CDR1 LNHDA, CDR2 SQIVND (reference sequence). The V end lost 7 bases, the J end lost 9 bases, and 18 bases lay between the germline ends. DNA for the CDR3: TGTGCCAGTACGGAGGGACCTCCGTATCCCCAGTACTTC. This codes for CASTEGPPYPQYF.

This clonotype was counted many times. V and J are TRBV7-9 and TRBJ1-1; D gene uncertain. The CDR3 sequence is 13 residues long. Trimming removed 5 bases from V and 2 bases from J, with 9 bases in between. Germline V gene sequence: CDR1 SEHNR, CDR2 FQNEAQ (reference sequence). The CDR3 here is CASSRQENTEAFF. Written as DNA, the CDR3 is TGTGCCAGCAGCCGCCAGGAAAACACTGAAGCTTTCTTT.

Ten or more counts support this clonotype. V is TRBV5-6 and J is TRBJ1-5; weak D call: TRBD1 (6 bases). This CDR3 is built from 16 residues. Trimming stripped 5 bases from V and 7 bases from J, with 22 bases between. CDR1 and CDR2 from the germline V gene are SGHDT and YYEEEE. The CDR3, as DNA: TGTGCCAGCAGATCCTCTGGGGGGCAGGCCCAGCAGCCCCAGCATTTT. This sequence encodes CASRSSGGQAQQPQHF.

This clonotype has a count of ten or more. V and J are TRBV18 and TRBJ2-1, with TRBD2 matching over 14 bases. The CDR3 extends over 17 amino acids. The germline CDR1 and CDR2 sequences are KGHSH and LQKENI. V lost 5 bases, J lost 6 bases, and 9 bases stayed unmatched. CDR3 bases: TGTGCCAGCTCAAAATCTCTCGGACTAGCGGGAGGCAATGAGCAGTTCTTC. It codes for CASSKSLGLAGGNEQFF. Full variable domain (outside the CDR3, taken from reference TRBV18 and TRBJ2-1): NAGVMQNPRHLVRRRGQEARLRCSPMKGHSHVYWYRQLPEEGLKFMVYLQKENIIDESGMPKERFSAEFPKEGPSILRIQQVVRGDSAAYFCASSKSLGLAGGNEQFFGPGTRLTVL.

This clonotype showed up many times. The chain combines TRBV6-5 with TRBJ1-1; D gene uncertain. Germline V gives CDR1 MNHEY, CDR2 SVGAGI. Trimming cost V 7 bases and J 5 bases, with 8 bases left between them. The CDR3 loop spans 11 amino acids. In nucleotides, the CDR3 is TGTGCCAGCACCTCTGAGACTGAAGCTTTCTTT. Translating it yields CASTSETEAFF.

This clonotype was seen only a few times. The chain couples TRBV11-2 to TRBJ2-1, with TRBD2 matching 10 bases. The CDR3 covers 15 residues. Germline V gene data show CDR1 as SGHAT and CDR2 as FQNNGV. V was clipped by 5 bases and J by 8 bases; unmatched bases: 9. CDR3 amino acids: CASSRRTSGSDEQFF. CDR3 bases: TGTGCCAGCAGCCGAAGGACTAGCGGTTCTGATGAGCAGTTCTTC.

At least ten counts were recorded for this clonotype. CDR3 amino acids: CASSSKTGTGFPGELFF. The CDR3 DNA sequence: TGTGCCAGCAGCTCAAAGACCGGGACAGGGTTCCCCGGGGAGCTGTTTTTT. The chain is built from TRBV11-2 and TRBJ2-2; 9 bases fit TRBD1. CDR3 length: 17 residues. CDR1 and CDR2 from the germline V gene are SGHAT and FQNNGV. V shed 4 bases, J shed 6 bases, and the junction held 12 bases outside the gene matches. Looking up the rest from reference TRBV11-2 and TRBJ2-2 gives the full variable domain: EAGVAQSPRYKIIEKRQSVAFWCNPISGHATLYWYQQILGQGPKLLIQFQNNGVVDDSQLPKDRFSAERLKGVDSTLKIQPAKLEDSAVYLCASSSKTGTGFPGELFFGEGSRLTVL.

This clonotype was seen many times. This chain links TRBV5-6 with TRBJ2-3, with TRBD2 matching over 7 bases. The V gene's germline CDR1 is SGHDT and CDR2 YYEEEE. With 2 bases clipped from V and 7 bases from J, the junction kept 10 bases outside the gene matches. CDR3 size: 15 residues. In DNA form, the CDR3 reads TGTGCCAGCAGCTTCCCCGGCAGGGAGGGAAATACGCAGTATTTT. Amino acid sequence: CASSFPGREGNTQYF.

This clonotype was counted many times. The chain combines TRBV7-2 with TRBJ1-5; D is possibly TRBD1 (5 bases). CDR1 is SGHTA, CDR2 FQGNSA, per germline. This CDR3 has 13 amino acids. V gave up 3 bases and J gave up 6 bases, with 9 bases separating them. As DNA, the CDR3 is TGTGCCAGCAGCTTTACCGGGGCTCAGCCCCAGCATTTT. It yields the protein CASSFTGAQPQHF. The full variable domain, rest sourced from reference TRBV7-2 and TRBJ1-5, is GAGVSQSPSNKVTEKGKDVELRCDPISGHTALYWYRQSLGQGLEFLIYFQGNSAPDKSGLPSDRFSAERTGGSVSTLTIQRTQQEDSAVYLCASSFTGAQPQHFGDGTRLSIL.

This clonotype was seen only a few times. V usage is TRBV18 and J usage is TRBJ1-1, with 11 bases identical to TRBD1. V lost 3 bases and J lost 7; bases outside the gene matches: 7. Germline V CDR1 and CDR2: KGHSH, LQKENI. This CDR3 comprises 15 residues. In DNA form, the CDR3 reads TGTGCCAGCTCACCGGGACAGGGGGTGAAGCTTGAAGCTTTCTTT. This gives the protein CASSPGQGVKLEAFF.

This clonotype has a count of ten or more. The chain recombines TRBV20-1 with TRBJ2-2; D is unclear. Germline CDR1 DFQATT, CDR2 SNEGSKA (reference sequence). The length of the CDR3 is 12 residues. Between the trimmed V and J ends, which lost 8 bases and 7 bases, there was a span of 14 bases. The CDR3 DNA sequence: TGCAGTACAGAAGGGATTGACGGGGAGCTGTTTTTT. Translating gives CSTEGIDGELFF.

This clonotype came up many times. The chain links TRBV5-6 to TRBJ2-2; no clear D gene. Germline assignment: CDR1 SGHDT and CDR2 YYEEEE. This CDR3 comprises 15 residues. Trimming took off 0 bases at V and 1 base at J, with 7 bases between the two ends. The CDR3 DNA reads TGTGCCAGCAGCTTGGGACCGCTGAACACCGGGGAGCTGTTTTTT. Amino acid sequence: CASSLGPLNTGELFF.

The chain is built from TRBV28 and TRBJ2-1, with 9 bases identical to TRBD2. Germline CDR1 and CDR2: MDHEN and SYDVKM. The CDR3 length is 14 residues. J gave up 8 bases and V 7 bases, and 9 bases lay outside the gene matches. CDR3 sequence (DNA): TGTGCCAGCATAGAAGGCGGGAGGGACGATGAGCAGTTCTTC. It specifies CASIEGGRDDEQFF.

This clonotype was recorded a few times. This chain connects TRBV29-1 to TRBJ1-2, with D perhaps matching TRBD1 (5 bases). Germline V gene lookup returns CDR1 SQVTM and CDR2 ANQGSEA. V lost 6 bases, J lost 3 bases, and 8 bases lay in between. This CDR3 contains 11 residues. Here the CDR3 DNA reads TGCAGCGTCCTAGGGGACTATGGCTACACCTTC. It codes for CSVLGDYGYTF.

This clonotype has ten or more counts. This sequence joins TRBV6-5 and TRBJ1-2; D is ambiguous. V shed 7 bases and J shed 4 bases, with 10 bases lying between them. Germline V CDR1 and CDR2: MNHEY, SVGAGI. The CDR3 extends over 12 amino acids. The CDR3: CASTTGSYGYTF. The CDR3 DNA sequence: TGTGCCAGCACCACGGGGTCCTATGGCTACACCTTC.

The V call is TRBV29-1, the J call TRBJ2-5; D might be TRBD1 (5 bases). The germline V gene has CDR1 SQVTM and CDR2 ANQGSEA. Trimming removed 7 bases from V and 1 base from J, with 7 bases in between. The CDR3 extends over 11 amino acids. As DNA, the CDR3 is TGCAGCGCTGGGGCCCAAGAGACCCAGTACTTC. It yields the protein CSAGAQETQYF.

The chain joins TRBV28 to TRBJ1-2; D unclear. The V end lost 8 bases, the J end lost 6 bases, and 19 bases lay between the germline ends. The CDR3 totals 14 residues. Germline values: CDR1 MDHEN, CDR2 SYDVKM. This chain's CDR3 is CASAGLPGRDGYTF. CDR3 in DNA: TGTGCCAGCGCCGGACTTCCCGGGAGAGATGGCTACACCTTC.

V is TRBV12-3 or TRBV12-4 and J is TRBJ2-1; D uncertain. Trimming shortened V by 4 bases and J by 7 bases, and 5 bases separated the two germline ends. The CDR3 spans 11 residues. The CDR3 coding sequence is TGTGCCAGCAGTTACAAGAATGAGCAGTTCTTC. Amino acids: CASSYKNEQFF.

This clonotype was counted only a few times. The chain carries TRBV28 and TRBJ1-1, with D unclear. Trimming cost V 4 bases and J 5 bases, with 17 bases left between them. Germline V gives CDR1 MDHEN, CDR2 SYDVKM. This CDR3 contains 15 residues. The CDR3 DNA reads TGTGCCAGCAGTTCTCTTGCCTTGGCCGGGACTGAAGCTTTCTTT. Its translation: CASSSLALAGTEAFF.

The chain links TRBV5-1 to TRBJ2-1, with D perhaps TRBD2 (5 bases). CDR3 length equals 18 residues. CDR1 and CDR2 (germline): SGHRS, YFSETQ. The V end was cut by 0 bases, the J end by 0 bases, with 16 bases between. The CDR3 sequence is CASSLVSLGSGSYNEQFF. DNA for the CDR3: TGCGCCAGCAGCTTGGTCTCCTTAGGGAGCGGCTCCTACAATGAGCAGTTCTTC.

This clonotype showed up just a few times. The CDR3 bases are TGTGCCAGCAGGTCCACAGGAACCGGCTATGGCTACACCTTC. It specifies CASRSTGTGYGYTF. The V gene is TRBV28, the J gene TRBJ1-2, with a tentative D call TRBD1 (5 bases). V lost 6 bases and J lost 4, with 15 bases in between. CDR1 and CDR2 from the germline V gene are MDHEN and SYDVKM. This CDR3 contains 14 residues.

There are a few counts of this clonotype. This rearrangement joins TRBV4-1 to TRBJ2-5; D might be TRBD2 (7 bases). The length of the CDR3 is 13 residues. Trimming pared 1 base from V and 9 bases from J, leaving 12 bases between. The germline CDR1 and CDR2 sequences are MGHRA and YSYEKL. The CDR3 reads CASSQAQGGAQYF. CDR3 bases: TGCGCCAGCAGCCAAGCACAGGGAGGGGCCCAGTACTTC.

The sample holds a few counts of this clonotype. The chain links TRBV6-5 to TRBJ1-2; D is ambiguous. Germline-derived CDR1 and CDR2 are MNHEY and SVGAGI. V shed 6 bases and J shed 6 bases, with 8 bases lying between them. The CDR3 is 11 residues long. The CDR3, as DNA: TGTGCCAGCAGAGCTAGCCATGGCTACACCTTC. This encodes CASRASHGYTF.

The genes are TRBV20-1 and TRBJ2-3; D perhaps matches TRBD2 (6 bases). V gave up 6 bases and J gave up 1 base, with 17 bases separating them. CDR3 length equals 15 residues. In germline, CDR1 is DFQATT, CDR2 SNEGSKA (reference sequence). The CDR3 nucleotides are TGCAGTGCGCCAACTACTAGCTTGGGCACAGATACGCAGTATTTT. This codes for CSAPTTSLGTDTQYF.

This clonotype was recorded at least ten times. The genes are TRBV6-1 and TRBJ1-2; the D gene is possibly TRBD1 (5 bases). The CDR3 totals 13 residues. Deletions cut 4 bases from V and 1 base from J, with 7 bases between. CDR1 and CDR2 from the germline V gene are MNHNS and SASEGT. CDR3 residues: CASSGQSNYGYTF. The CDR3 nucleotides are TGTGCCAGCAGTGGACAGAGTAACTATGGCTACACCTTC.

V usage is TRBV6-5 and J usage is TRBJ2-2; D is unclear. In germline, CDR1 is MNHEY, CDR2 SVGAGI. Trimming took 2 bases from V and 3 from J, leaving 4 bases between them. The CDR3 is 13 residues long. As DNA, the CDR3 is TGTGCCAGCAGTTACGAGCACACCGGGGAGCTGTTTTTT. Translated: CASSYEHTGELFF.

The sample holds many counts of this clonotype. This sequence joins TRBV6-2 or TRBV6-3 and TRBJ1-2, with D hard to call. Germline loops: CDR1 MNHEY, CDR2 SVGEGT. This CDR3 contains 12 residues. The V gene lost 7 bases and the J gene lost 7 bases, with 13 bases spanning the gap. The CDR3 DNA reads TGTGCCAGCACCCCCGGGGTATCTGGCTACACCTTC. Translation: CASTPGVSGYTF.

The gene calls are TRBV28 and TRBJ2-2; D not resolved. Trimming shortened V by 1 base and J by 6 bases, and 3 bases separated the two germline ends. In germline, CDR1 is MDHEN, CDR2 SYDVKM. This CDR3 contains 12 residues. Written as DNA, the CDR3 is TGTGCCAGCAGTTTATACTCCGGGGAGCTGTTTTTT. It yields the protein CASSLYSGELFF.

In this sample, this clonotype turned up a few times. V and J are TRBV28 and TRBJ2-7; 9 bases map to TRBD1. The CDR3 contains 13 residues. Germline values: CDR1 MDHEN, CDR2 SYDVKM. J was trimmed by 4 bases and V by 7 bases; bases with no gene match: 5. The chain's CDR3 is CASMTGGDYEQYF. CDR3 coding DNA: TGTGCCAGCATGACAGGGGGTGATTACGAGCAGTACTTC.

The CDR3: CASSRLREQFF. In DNA, the CDR3 is TGTGCCAGCAGCCGTTTACGCGAGCAGTTCTTC. The chain carries TRBV28 and TRBJ2-1; no reliable D call. The germline V and J ends were trimmed by 6 bases and 10 bases, with 10 bases remaining between them. Germline V gene sequence: CDR1 MDHEN, CDR2 SYDVKM. This CDR3 is 11 amino acids long.

This chain joins TRBV7-6 and TRBJ1-3, with D perhaps TRBD1 (5 bases). CDR3 length: 14 residues. The V gene's germline CDR1 is SGHVS and CDR2 FNYEAQ. Trimming removed 4 bases at V and 14 bases at J, with 21 bases between. CDR3 sequence reads: CASSSFQPGARLYF. Here the CDR3 DNA reads TGTGCCAGCAGCTCTTTTCAACCTGGGGCCCGATTATATTTT.